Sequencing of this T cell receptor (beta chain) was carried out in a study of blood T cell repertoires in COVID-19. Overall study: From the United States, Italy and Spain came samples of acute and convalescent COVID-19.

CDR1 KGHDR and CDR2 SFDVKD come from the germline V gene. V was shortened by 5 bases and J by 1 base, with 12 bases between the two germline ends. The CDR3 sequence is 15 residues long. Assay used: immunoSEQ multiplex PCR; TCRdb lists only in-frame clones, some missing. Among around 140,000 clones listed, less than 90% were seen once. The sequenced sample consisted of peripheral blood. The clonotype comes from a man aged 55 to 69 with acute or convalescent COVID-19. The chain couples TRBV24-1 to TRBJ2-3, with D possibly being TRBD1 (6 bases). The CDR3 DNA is TGTGCCACCAGTGTAACTAACAGGGGCACAGATACGCAGTATTTT. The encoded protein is CATSVTNRGTDTQYF.